What follows are 10 T cell receptor beta chains derived from one specimen sequenced in a study of CD8+ T cells in alopecia areata. Documented treatment: oral pan-JAK inhibitor, 5-10 mg twice daily. RNA extraction was followed by reverse transcription into cDNA, which acted as the sequencing template. TCRdb's copy holds only in-frame clones and misses some; the assay was immunoSEQ multiplex PCR. The data show about 200,000 clones, roughly 60% seen once. Sequenced here: CD4+ T cells sorted from blood, sampled at week 24, from a patient treated with tofacitinib. Receptors originate from a human donor with alopecia areata.

The gene calls are TRBV30 and TRBJ1-6; TRBD1 is a possible D gene (5 bases). Between the trimmed V and J ends, which lost 0 bases and 7 bases, there was a span of 10 bases. CDR1 and CDR2 from the germline V gene are GTSNPN and SVGIG (reference sequence). The CDR3 spans 14 residues. The CDR3 DNA reads TGTGCCTGGAGTGTATCAGACAGAAATTCACCCCTCCACTTT. Amino acids: CAWSVSDRNSPLHF.

The chain combines TRBV19 with TRBJ1-2, with 7 bases lining up with TRBD1. The germline V gene has CDR1 LNHDA and CDR2 SQIVND (reference sequence). The CDR3 has 13 residues. V was pared by 6 bases and J by 3 bases, with 4 bases of the junction left unmatched. The CDR3 loop reads CASRRDSDYGYTF. The DNA of the CDR3 is TGTGCCAGTAGAAGGGACAGTGACTATGGCTACACCTTC.

The V gene is TRBV6-5, the J gene TRBJ1-1, with a weak D call TRBD1 (5 bases). The V end lost 4 bases, the J end lost 9 bases, and 12 bases lay between the germline ends. This CDR3 has 12 amino acids. Germline CDR1 MNHEY, CDR2 SVGAGI. CDR3 region: CASSLGVIQAFF. In DNA form, the CDR3 reads TGTGCCAGCAGTTTAGGGGTTATACAAGCTTTCTTT.

V gene TRBV5-1 combines with J gene TRBJ2-2; perhaps TRBD2 as D (6 bases). Germline V gene sequence: CDR1 SGHRS, CDR2 YFSETQ. The CDR3 has 15 amino acids. Trimming removed 2 bases from V and 5 bases from J, with 13 bases in between. CDR3 sequence (DNA): TGCGCCAGCAGCTTTCGGGACTCTTCAACCGGGGAGCTGTTTTTT. It encodes CASSFRDSSTGELFF.

The rearrangement joins TRBV29-1 to TRBJ2-3; 7 nucleotides agree with TRBD1. The length of the CDR3 is 10 residues. The ends lost 3 bases at V and 9 bases at J; junction bases unmatched: 0. CDR1 and CDR2 (germline): SQVTM, ANQGSEA. In DNA form, the CDR3 reads TGCAGCGTTGACAGGGGGACGCAGTATTTT. This sequence encodes CSVDRGTQYF.

The V and J genes are TRBV29-1 and TRBJ1-1, with TRBD1 as a possible D gene (6 bases). CDR1 is SQVTM, CDR2 ANQGSEA, per germline. Trimming took 4 bases from V and 1 from J, leaving 16 bases between them. The CDR3 runs to 15 residues. CDR3 DNA sequence: TGCAGCGTTGTCGGTCGGAGCAGGGGGAACACTGAAGCTTTCTTT. As protein: CSVVGRSRGNTEAFF.

This clone was detected only a few times. V is TRBV18 and J is TRBJ1-6; a possible D gene is TRBD1 (5 bases). From germline, CDR1 is KGHSH and CDR2 LQKENI. CDR3 length: 15 residues. Trimming shortened V by 3 bases and J by 9 bases, and 15 bases separated the two germline ends. CDR3 nucleotide sequence: TGTGCCAGCTCACCGAGCAAAGGGACTTCTTCACCCCTCCACTTT. This sequence encodes CASSPSKGTSSPLHF.

The chain recombines TRBV10-3 with TRBJ2-4; a possible D gene is TRBD1 (6 bases). The CDR3 runs to 16 residues. The germline V gene has CDR1 ENHRY and CDR2 SYGVKD. V was trimmed by 3 bases and J by 5 bases, leaving 17 bases between them. DNA of the CDR3: TGTGCCATCAGTGAACCAGGGGAGACCAGCCAAAACATTCAGTACTTC. Its translation: CAISEPGETSQNIQYF.

This clone has a handful of counts. The chain couples TRBV30 to TRBJ2-3, with D uncertain. The V gene's germline CDR1 is GTSNPN and CDR2 SVGIG (reference sequence). The V gene lost 0 bases and the J gene lost 2 bases, with 12 bases spanning the gap. The CDR3 is 15 amino acids. CDR3 sequence: CAWSVAGSLTDTQYF. In DNA form, the CDR3 reads TGTGCCTGGAGTGTAGCAGGCTCTCTCACAGATACGCAGTATTTT.

Points on this clone: Other nucleotide sequences in the sample specify the same CDR3. The CDR3: CASSLSWGGQPQHF. The CDR3 coding sequence is TGTGCCAGCAGTTTATCATGGGGGGGTCAGCCCCAGCATTTT. The chain has TRBV27 and TRBJ1-5; maybe TRBD1 (5 bases). CDR1 and CDR2 from the germline V gene are MNHEY and SMNVEV (reference sequence). V lost 0 bases, J lost 6 bases, and 9 bases lay in between. The CDR3 loop spans 14 amino acids.